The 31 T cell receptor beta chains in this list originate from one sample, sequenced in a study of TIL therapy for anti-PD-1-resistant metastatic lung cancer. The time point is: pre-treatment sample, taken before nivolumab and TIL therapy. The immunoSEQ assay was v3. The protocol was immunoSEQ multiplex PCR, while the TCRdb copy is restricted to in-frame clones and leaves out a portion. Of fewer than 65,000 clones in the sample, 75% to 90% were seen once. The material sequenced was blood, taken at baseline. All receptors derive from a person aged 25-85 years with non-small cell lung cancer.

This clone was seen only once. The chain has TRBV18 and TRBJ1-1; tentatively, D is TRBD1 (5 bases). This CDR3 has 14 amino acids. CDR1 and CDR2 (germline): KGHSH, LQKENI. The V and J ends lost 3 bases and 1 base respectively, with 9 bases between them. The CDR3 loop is CASSPGVENTEAFF. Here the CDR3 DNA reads TGTGCCAGCTCACCGGGGGTAGAGAACACTGAAGCTTTCTTT.

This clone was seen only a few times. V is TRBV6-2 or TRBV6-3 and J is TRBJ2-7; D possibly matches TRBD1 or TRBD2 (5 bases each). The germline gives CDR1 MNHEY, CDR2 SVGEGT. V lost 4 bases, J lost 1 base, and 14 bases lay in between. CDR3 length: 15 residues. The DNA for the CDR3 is TGTGCCAGCAGTTTTTTTCGCAGGGAGTCCTACGAGCAGTACTTC. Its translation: CASSFFRRESYEQYF.

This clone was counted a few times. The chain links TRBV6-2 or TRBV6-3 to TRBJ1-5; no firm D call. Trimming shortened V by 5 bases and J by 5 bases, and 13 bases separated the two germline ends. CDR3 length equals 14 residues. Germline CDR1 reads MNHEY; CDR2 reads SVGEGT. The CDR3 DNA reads TGTGCCAGCAGTCAAGCTTACGTAGATCAGCCCCAGCATTTT. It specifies CASSQAYVDQPQHF.

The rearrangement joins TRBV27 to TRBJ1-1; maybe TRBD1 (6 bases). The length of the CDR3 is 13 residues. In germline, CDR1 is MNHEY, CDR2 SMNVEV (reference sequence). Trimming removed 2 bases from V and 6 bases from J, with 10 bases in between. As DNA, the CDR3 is TGTGCCAGCAGTTTACAGGACAGATCTGAAGCTTTCTTT. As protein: CASSLQDRSEAFF.

The CDR3 spells CASSLARLSGRAGYTGELFF. In DNA, the CDR3 is TGTGCCAGCAGCTTAGCGCGCCTCAGCGGGAGGGCCGGGTACACCGGGGAGCTGTTTTTT. The chain employs TRBV7-2 and TRBJ2-2; 10 bases are shared with TRBD2. V was clipped by 0 bases and J by 3 bases; unmatched bases: 13. The CDR3 spans 20 residues. Germline V gene data show CDR1 as SGHTA and CDR2 as FQGNSA.

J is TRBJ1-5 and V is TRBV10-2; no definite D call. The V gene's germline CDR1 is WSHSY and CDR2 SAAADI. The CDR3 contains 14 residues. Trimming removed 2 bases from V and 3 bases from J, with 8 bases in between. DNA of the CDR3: TGCGCCAGCAGTGAGAGATCCTACAATCAGCCCCAGCATTTT. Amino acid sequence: CASSERSYNQPQHF.

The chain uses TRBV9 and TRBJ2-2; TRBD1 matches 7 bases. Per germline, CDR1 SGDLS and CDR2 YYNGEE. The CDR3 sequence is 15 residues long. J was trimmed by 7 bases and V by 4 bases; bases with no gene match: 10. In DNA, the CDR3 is TGTGCCAGCAGCCCGACAGGGACCTATGGCGGGGAGCTGTTTTTT. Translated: CASSPTGTYGGELFF.

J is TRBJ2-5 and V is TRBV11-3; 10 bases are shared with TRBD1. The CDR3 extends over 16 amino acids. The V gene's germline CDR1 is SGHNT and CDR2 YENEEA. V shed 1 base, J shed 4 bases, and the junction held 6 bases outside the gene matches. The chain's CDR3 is CASSLGQGASGETQYF. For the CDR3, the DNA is TGTGCCAGCAGCTTAGGACAGGGGGCGTCCGGAGAGACCCAGTACTTC.

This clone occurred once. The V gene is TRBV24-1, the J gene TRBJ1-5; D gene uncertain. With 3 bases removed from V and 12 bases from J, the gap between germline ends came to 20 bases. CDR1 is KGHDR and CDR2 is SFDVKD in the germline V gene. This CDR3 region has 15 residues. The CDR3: CATSDPELITWRQHF. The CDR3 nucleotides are TGTGCCACCAGTGATCCGGAACTAATAACTTGGCGCCAGCATTTT.

CDR3 sequence: CASSLFSGRTETQYF. Written as DNA, the CDR3 is TGTGCCAGCAGTTTATTTAGCGGGAGGACGGAGACCCAGTACTTC. The genes are TRBV28 and TRBJ2-5, with 10 bases matching TRBD2. J lost 5 bases, V lost 1 base, and 4 bases had no gene match. Looked up from germline, CDR1 is MDHEN and CDR2 is SYDVKM. There are 15 residues in the CDR3.

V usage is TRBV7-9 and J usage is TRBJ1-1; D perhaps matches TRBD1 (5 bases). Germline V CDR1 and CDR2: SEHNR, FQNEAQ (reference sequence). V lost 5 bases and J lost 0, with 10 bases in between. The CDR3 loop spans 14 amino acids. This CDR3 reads CASSPVTVNTEAFF. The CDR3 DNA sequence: TGTGCCAGCAGCCCTGTGACAGTGAACACTGAAGCTTTCTTT.

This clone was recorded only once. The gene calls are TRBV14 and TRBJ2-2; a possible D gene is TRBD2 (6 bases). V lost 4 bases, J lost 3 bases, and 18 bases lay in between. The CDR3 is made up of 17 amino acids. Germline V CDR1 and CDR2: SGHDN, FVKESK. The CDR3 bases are TGTGCCAGCAGCCCGAACGTGGGTAGCGGCTACACCGGGGAGCTGTTTTTT. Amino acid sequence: CASSPNVGSGYTGELFF.

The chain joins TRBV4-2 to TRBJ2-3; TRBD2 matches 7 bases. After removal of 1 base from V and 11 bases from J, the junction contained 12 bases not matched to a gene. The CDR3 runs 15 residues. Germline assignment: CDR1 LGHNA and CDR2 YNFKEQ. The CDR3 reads CASSQASGAPEGQYF. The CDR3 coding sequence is TGTGCCAGCAGCCAAGCCAGCGGGGCCCCTGAAGGGCAGTATTTT.

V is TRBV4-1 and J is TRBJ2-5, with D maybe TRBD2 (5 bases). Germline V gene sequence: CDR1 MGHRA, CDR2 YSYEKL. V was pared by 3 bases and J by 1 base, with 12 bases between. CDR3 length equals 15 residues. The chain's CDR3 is CASSHPPGIQETQYF. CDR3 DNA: TGCGCCAGCAGCCATCCCCCGGGGATCCAAGAGACCCAGTACTTC.

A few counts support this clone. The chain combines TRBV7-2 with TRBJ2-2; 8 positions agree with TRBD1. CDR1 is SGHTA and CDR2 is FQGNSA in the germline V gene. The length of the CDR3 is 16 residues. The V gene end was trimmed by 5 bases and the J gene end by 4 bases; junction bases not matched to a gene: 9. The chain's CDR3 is CASSQTWDRPTGELFF. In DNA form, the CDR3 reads TGTGCCAGCAGCCAGACCTGGGACAGGCCCACCGGGGAGCTGTTTTTT.

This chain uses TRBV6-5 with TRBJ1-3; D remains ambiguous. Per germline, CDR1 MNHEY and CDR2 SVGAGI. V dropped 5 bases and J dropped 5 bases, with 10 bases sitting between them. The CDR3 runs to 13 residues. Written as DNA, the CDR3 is TGTGCCAGCAGTCCCACCTTCCGAAACACCATATATTTT. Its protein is CASSPTFRNTIYF.

The CDR3 DNA follows: TGTGCCAGCAGCGAGAGGATTACTGGGGCCAACGTCCTGACTTTC. It yields the protein CASSERITGANVLTF. The chain employs TRBV7-2 and TRBJ2-6; D is ambiguous. V lost 5 bases, J lost 2 bases, and 10 bases lay in between. This CDR3 contains 15 residues. The V gene's germline CDR1 is SGHTA and CDR2 FQGNSA.

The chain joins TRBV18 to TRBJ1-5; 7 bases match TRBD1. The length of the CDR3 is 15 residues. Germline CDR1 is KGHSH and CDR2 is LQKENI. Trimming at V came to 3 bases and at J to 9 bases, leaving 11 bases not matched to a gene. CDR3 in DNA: TGTGCCAGCTCACCGACGGGACAGACAGTTGGGCCCCAGCATTTT. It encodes CASSPTGQTVGPQHF.

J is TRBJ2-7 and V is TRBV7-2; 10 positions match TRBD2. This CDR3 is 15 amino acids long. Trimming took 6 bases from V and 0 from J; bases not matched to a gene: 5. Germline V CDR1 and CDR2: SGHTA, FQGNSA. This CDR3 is CASSFSGGNSYEQYF. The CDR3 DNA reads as TGTGCCAGCAGTTTTAGCGGGGGGAACTCCTACGAGCAGTACTTC.

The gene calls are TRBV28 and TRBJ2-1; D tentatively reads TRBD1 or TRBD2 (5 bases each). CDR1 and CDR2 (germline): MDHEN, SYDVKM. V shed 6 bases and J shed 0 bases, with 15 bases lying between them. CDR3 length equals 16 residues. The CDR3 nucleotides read TGTGCCAGCAGACCACCTAGGGACGTCTCCTACAATGAGCAGTTCTTC. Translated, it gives CASRPPRDVSYNEQFF.

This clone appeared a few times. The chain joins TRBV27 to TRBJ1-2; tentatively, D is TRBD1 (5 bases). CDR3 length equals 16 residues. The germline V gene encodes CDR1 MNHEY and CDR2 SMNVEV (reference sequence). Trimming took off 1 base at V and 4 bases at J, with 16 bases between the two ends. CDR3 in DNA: TGTGCCAGCAGTTTATTGTCCCAGGGCTCACCCTATGGCTACACCTTC. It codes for CASSLLSQGSPYGYTF.

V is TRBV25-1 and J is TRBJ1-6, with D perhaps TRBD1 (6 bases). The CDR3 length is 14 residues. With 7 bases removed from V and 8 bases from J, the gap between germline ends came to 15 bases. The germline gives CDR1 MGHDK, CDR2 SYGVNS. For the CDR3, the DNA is TGTGCCAGCAAAAAGCAGGGGAGGGATTCACCCCTCCACTTT. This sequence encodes CASKKQGRDSPLHF. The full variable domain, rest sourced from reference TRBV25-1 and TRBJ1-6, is EADIYQTPRYLVIGTGKKITLECSQTMGHDKMYWYQQDPGMELHLIHYSYGVNSTEKGDLSSESTVSRIRTEHFPLTLESARPSHTSQYLCASKKQGRDSPLHFGNGTRLTVT.

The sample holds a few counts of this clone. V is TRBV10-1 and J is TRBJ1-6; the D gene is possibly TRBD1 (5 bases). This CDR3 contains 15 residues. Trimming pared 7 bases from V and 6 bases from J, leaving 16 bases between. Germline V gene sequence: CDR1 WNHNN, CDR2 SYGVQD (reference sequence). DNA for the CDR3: TGCGCCAGCATCTGGCGGGGCCCTCTTAATTCACCCCTCCACTTT. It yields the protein CASIWRGPLNSPLHF.

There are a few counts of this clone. Here the CDR3 DNA reads TGTGCCAGAAGCTTAGGGAGTAGTTCCCCGTCGAACACCGGGGAGCTGTTTTTT. It encodes CARSLGSSSPSNTGELFF. The V gene is TRBV5-3, the J gene TRBJ2-2; perhaps TRBD2 as D (5 bases). TRBV5-3 is placed among ORFs of uncertain function. V shed 2 bases and J shed 0 bases, with 17 bases lying between them. CDR3 size: 18 residues.

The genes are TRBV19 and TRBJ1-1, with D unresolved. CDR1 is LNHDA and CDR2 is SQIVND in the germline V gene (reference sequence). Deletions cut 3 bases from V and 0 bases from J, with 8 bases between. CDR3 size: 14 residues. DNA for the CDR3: TGTGCCAGTAGTATTCTACAGATGAACACTGAAGCTTTCTTT. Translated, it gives CASSILQMNTEAFF. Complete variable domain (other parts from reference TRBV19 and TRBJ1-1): DGGITQSPKYLFRKEGQNVTLSCEQNLNHDAMYWYRQDPGQGLRLIYYSQIVNDFQKGDIAEGYSVSREKKESFPLTVTSAQKNPTAFYLCASSILQMNTEAFFGQGTRLTVV.

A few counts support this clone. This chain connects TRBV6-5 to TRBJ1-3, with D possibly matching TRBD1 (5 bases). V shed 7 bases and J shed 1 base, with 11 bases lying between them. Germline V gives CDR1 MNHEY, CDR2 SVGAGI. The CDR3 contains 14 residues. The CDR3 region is CASTTDSSGNTIYF. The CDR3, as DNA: TGTGCCAGCACTACAGACAGTTCTGGAAACACCATATATTTT.

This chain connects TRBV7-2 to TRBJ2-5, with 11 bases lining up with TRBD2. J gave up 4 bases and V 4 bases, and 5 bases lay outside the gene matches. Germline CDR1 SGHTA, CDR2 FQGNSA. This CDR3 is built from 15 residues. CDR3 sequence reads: CASSSTGTSGETQYF. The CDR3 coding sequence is TGTGCCAGCAGCTCGACCGGGACTAGCGGAGAGACCCAGTACTTC.

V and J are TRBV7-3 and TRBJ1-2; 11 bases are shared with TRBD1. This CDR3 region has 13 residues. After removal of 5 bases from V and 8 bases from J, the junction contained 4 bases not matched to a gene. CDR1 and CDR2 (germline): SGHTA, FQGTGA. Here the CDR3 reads CASSTGQGDGYTF. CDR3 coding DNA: TGTGCCAGCAGCACGGGACAGGGGGACGGCTACACCTTC.

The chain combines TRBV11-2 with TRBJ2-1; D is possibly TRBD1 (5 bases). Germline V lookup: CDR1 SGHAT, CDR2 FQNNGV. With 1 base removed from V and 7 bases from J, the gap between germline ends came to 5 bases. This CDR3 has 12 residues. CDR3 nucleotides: TGTGCCAGCAGCTTAGCAGGGAATGAGCAGTTCTTC. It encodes CASSLAGNEQFF.

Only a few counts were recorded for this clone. CDR3 amino acids: CASSLSGGRTDYNSPLHF. CDR3 DNA sequence: TGCGCCAGCAGCTTGAGTGGGGGCCGTACCGATTATAATTCACCCCTCCACTTT. This chain joins TRBV5-1 and TRBJ1-6, with a possible D match to TRBD1 (6 bases). Germline CDR1 is SGHRS and CDR2 is YFSETQ. The CDR3 extends over 18 amino acids. V gave up 1 base and J gave up 4 bases, with 18 bases separating them. The full variable domain, in which reference TRBV5-1 and TRBJ1-6 provide the parts outside the CDR3, is KAGVTQTPRYLIKTRGQQVTLSCSPISGHRSVSWYQQTPGQGLQFLFEYFSETQRNKGNFPGRFSGRQFSNSRSEMNVSTLELGDSALYLCASSLSGGRTDYNSPLHFGNGTRLTVT.

CDR3 loop: CASSSRTGYEQYF. CDR3 in DNA: TGTGCCAGCAGCTCGAGGACAGGCTACGAGCAGTACTTC. The V gene is TRBV7-8, the J gene TRBJ2-7; TRBD1 matches at 7 bases. The CDR3 covers 13 residues. Germline-derived CDR1 and CDR2 are SGHVS and FQNEAQ. The ends lost 4 bases at V and 3 bases at J; junction bases unmatched: 3.